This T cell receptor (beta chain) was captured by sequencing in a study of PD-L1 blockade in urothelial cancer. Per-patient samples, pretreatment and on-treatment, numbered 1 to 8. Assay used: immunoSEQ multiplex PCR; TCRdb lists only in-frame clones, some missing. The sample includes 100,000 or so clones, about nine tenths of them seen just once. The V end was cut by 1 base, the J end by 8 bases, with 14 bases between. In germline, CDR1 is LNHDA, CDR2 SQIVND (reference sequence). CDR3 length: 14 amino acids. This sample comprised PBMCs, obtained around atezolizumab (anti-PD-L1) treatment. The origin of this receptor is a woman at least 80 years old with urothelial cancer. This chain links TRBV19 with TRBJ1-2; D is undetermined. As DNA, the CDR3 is TGTGCCAGTAGTATAGTCGGCGGCTCCATGGGCTACACCTTC. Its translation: CASSIVGGSMGYTF.